The sequence of this T cell receptor (beta chain) was determined in a study of OX40 agonist ivuxolimab in advanced cancers. Whole-study context: Patients were roughly 81% male with ages about 23 to 90, mean around 58. Three patients responded partially, comprising one with hepatocellular carcinoma and two with cutaneous melanoma. The study, taken as a whole, reports: CD4+ and CD8+ blood T cells expanded clonally by week 6 at 0.1 to 3.0 mg/kg.

This CDR3 is built from 13 residues. The germline CDR1 and CDR2 sequences are SGHTS and YDEGEE. V dropped 4 bases and J dropped 2; count of bases not matched to a gene: 2. Samples of blood were obtained at baseline, on cycle 4 day 1, and on cycle 7 day 1. A note on this clone: Its antigen is currently unknown.

The repertoire was sequenced with immunoSEQ multiplex PCR; TCRdb's copy has only in-frame clones and lacks some. The repertoire includes 50,000 to 80,000 clones, about 89% of them detected once, and less than 6% sits in the top ten. Here the sequenced sample was CD4+ or CD8+ T cells sorted from blood, taken in a trial of the OX40 agonist ivuxolimab. V and J are TRBV5-8 and TRBJ1-2; 7 bases match TRBD1. This TCR was sampled from an adult with an advanced solid tumor such as melanoma, head and neck, liver or kidney cancer. For the CDR3, the DNA is TGTGCCAGCAGCAGGGGACAGAACTATGGCTACACCTTC. Protein product: CASSRGQNYGYTF.